These T cell receptor beta chains were read from a single sample in a study of glioma-infiltrating T cells. TCRdb fed the multiplex PCR reads into MiXCR, producing one record per CDR3 protein. The repertoire has about 4,900 distinct CDR3 sequences, more than 25% of them found once; the top ten carry around 6.6%. What was sequenced was glioma tissue, nonneoplastic brain tissue, or PBMCs (not recorded which). The receptors shown here come from a human donor with low-grade glioma or glioblastoma, undergoing nonglioma brain surgery, or in good health (not recorded which). The CDR3 runs from the conserved cysteine through the conserved F or W. Fields, in order: J gene, V gene, clone size, D gene, CDR3 length, CDR3 DNA, CDR3 protein. The D gene is left open where the match is weak. Size is stated for part of the rows, as once, few or many counts, or as a class when the clone is expanded.

J: TRBJ1-2; V: TRBV29-1; size: few; D: TRBD1; length: 14; DNA: TGCAGCGTCCTCCGACAGGGGGCTAACTATGGCTACACCTTC; CDR3: CSVLRQGANYGYTF
J: TRBJ1-3; V: TRBV19; size: many; D: -; length: 16; DNA: TGTGCCAGTAGTATCGGCAGCGACGTACCTGGAAACACCATATATTTT; CDR3: CASSIGSDVPGNTIYF
J: TRBJ2-1; V: TRBV20-1; size: medium-sized; D: TRBD2; length: 14; DNA: TGCAGTGCTCGAACTAGCGGGGGGCATGGTGAGCAGTTCTTC; CDR3: CSARTSGGHGEQFF
J: TRBJ2-1; V: TRBV27; size: large; D: -; length: 12; DNA: TGTGCCAGCAGTTTATTGGGCAATGAGCAGTTCTTC; CDR3: CASSLLGNEQFF
J: TRBJ2-1; V: TRBV25-1; size: -; D: -; length: 15; DNA: TGTGCCAGCAGTGAAACAGCGGGCGCGTACAATGAGCACTTCTTC; CDR3: CASSETAGAYNEHFF
J: TRBJ2-5; V: TRBV6-5; size: -; D: -; length: 14; DNA: TGTGCCAGCAGTCACTCGAACAGGGAGGAGACCCAGTACTTC; CDR3: CASSHSNREETQYF
J: TRBJ1-1; V: TRBV19; size: large; D: -; length: 16; DNA: TGTGCCAGTAGTACCTACGGGGGCAGCGTGAACACTGAAGCTTTCTTT; CDR3: CASSTYGGSVNTEAFF
J: TRBJ2-2; V: TRBV3-1; size: many; D: -; length: 12; DNA: TGTGCCAGCAGCTACCAGGGCGGGGAGCTGTTTTTT; CDR3: CASSYQGGELFF
J: TRBJ1-2; V: TRBV12-3/TRBV12-4; size: -; D: TRBD1; length: 15; DNA: TGTGCCAGCAGTCCTTGGGACAGGGTTGACTATGGCTACACCTTC; CDR3: CASSPWDRVDYGYTF
J: TRBJ2-7; V: TRBV12-3/TRBV12-4; size: many; D: -; length: 12; DNA: TGTGCCAGCAGACCAAACGGGGTAGAGCAGTACTTC; CDR3: CASRPNGVEQYF
J: TRBJ2-1; V: TRBV7-9; size: medium-sized; D: -; length: 14; DNA: TGTGCCAGCAGCTTAGTGAGTCTAACCAATGAGCAGTTCTTC; CDR3: CASSLVSLTNEQFF
J: TRBJ2-5; V: TRBV11-2; size: many; D: TRBD2; length: 16; DNA: TGTGCCAGCAGCGTGATGACTAGCGAACCTTGGGAGACCCAGTACTTC; CDR3: CASSVMTSEPWETQYF
J: TRBJ1-1; V: TRBV10-3; size: medium-sized; D: TRBD1; length: 14; DNA: TGTGCCATCAGTGAGCCGGACAGGGTCGGGGAAGCTTTCTTT; CDR3: CAISEPDRVGEAFF
J: TRBJ2-3; V: TRBV2; size: medium-sized; D: -; length: 15; DNA: TGTGCCAGCAGTGAAGCTGTCGATCTCACAGATACGCAGTATTTT; CDR3: CASSEAVDLTDTQYF
J: TRBJ1-5; V: TRBV20-1; size: large; D: -; length: 12; DNA: TGCAGTGCTAGAGTTACCGATCAGCCCCAGCATTTT; CDR3: CSARVTDQPQHF
J: TRBJ2-5; V: TRBV4-1; size: many; D: -; length: 13; DNA: TGCGCCAGCAGCCGCGGGGCGGAAGAGACCCAGTACTTC; CDR3: CASSRGAEETQYF
J: TRBJ2-2; V: TRBV4-1; size: many; D: -; length: 14; DNA: TGCGCCAGCAGCCATAACGGACCGGCCGGGGAGCTGTTTTTT; CDR3: CASSHNGPAGELFF
J: TRBJ2-7; V: TRBV29-1; size: few; D: TRBD1; length: 14; DNA: TGCAGCGTGGTGGAGTGGACAGGATCCTACGAGCAGTACTTC; CDR3: CSVVEWTGSYEQYF
J: TRBJ2-1; V: TRBV29-1; size: -; D: -; length: 14; DNA: TGCAGCGTTTCAAGGGGTTTACTTTACAATGAGCAGTTCTTC; CDR3: CSVSRGLLYNEQFF
J: TRBJ2-1; V: TRBV12-3/TRBV12-4; size: many; D: -; length: 11; DNA: TGTGCCAGCAGTTTCTCTGTAGAGCAGTTCTTC; CDR3: CASSFSVEQFF
J: TRBJ2-3; V: TRBV10-3; size: medium-sized; D: -; length: 13; DNA: TGTGCCATCAAGACAGAGAACACAGATACGCAGTATTTT; CDR3: CAIKTENTDTQYF
J: TRBJ1-3; V: TRBV20-1; size: -; D: TRBD1; length: 14; DNA: TGCAGTGCCAGCGACAGGGGGTTGGGAAACACCATATATTTT; CDR3: CSASDRGLGNTIYF
J: TRBJ2-1; V: TRBV20-1; size: medium-sized; D: TRBD2; length: 14; DNA: TGCAGTGCCGGACCGGGACTAGCGAGGAATGAGCAGTTCTTC; CDR3: CSAGPGLARNEQFF
J: TRBJ2-1; V: TRBV14; size: medium-sized; D: TRBD1; length: 17; DNA: TGTGCCAGCAGCCAACTCTCCTGGGACAGGGGCTACAATGAGCAGTTCTTC; CDR3: CASSQLSWDRGYNEQFF
J: TRBJ1-2; V: TRBV20-1; size: medium-sized; D: TRBD1; length: 15; DNA: TGCAGTGCTAGAGATGGGACAGGGCTAAACTATGGCTACACCTTC; CDR3: CSARDGTGLNYGYTF
J: TRBJ1-2; V: TRBV7-3; size: many; D: -; length: 15; DNA: TGTGCCAGCAGCCCAGGACCGATGGGGGTATATGGCTACACCTTC; CDR3: CASSPGPMGVYGYTF
J: TRBJ2-7; V: TRBV29-1; size: -; D: -; length: 11; DNA: TGCAGCGTTGGGGGCTCCTACGAGCAGTACTTC; CDR3: CSVGGSYEQYF
J: TRBJ1-6; V: TRBV28; size: -; D: -; length: 15; DNA: TGTGCCAGCAGTCCCCCGGGAGGAGGTAATTTACCCCTCCACTTT; CDR3: CASSPPGGGNLPLHF
J: TRBJ2-5; V: TRBV7-3; size: -; D: -; length: 16; DNA: TGTGCCAGCAGCTTGAGGTCCGGGACACGCCAAGAGACCCAGTACTTC; CDR3: CASSLRSGTRQETQYF
J: TRBJ2-1; V: TRBV3-1; size: many; D: TRBD2; length: 17; DNA: TGTGCCAGCAGCCAAGGAATAGGCGGGGGGGCCAAAAATGAGCAGTTCTTC; CDR3: CASSQGIGGGAKNEQFF
J: TRBJ2-3; V: TRBV19; size: many; D: -; length: 14; DNA: TGTGCCAGTAGTACATCAGGGAACACAGATACGCAGTATTTT; CDR3: CASSTSGNTDTQYF
J: TRBJ2-1; V: TRBV6-2/TRBV6-3; size: -; D: TRBD2; length: 14; DNA: TGTCCCAGCAGTTACGGGGGGGTGGCAGTTGAGCAGTTCTTC; CDR3: CPSSYGGVAVEQFF
J: TRBJ1-6; V: TRBV2; size: medium-sized; D: -; length: 11; DNA: TGTGCCAGCAGTTCAGAGTATCCCCTCCACTTT; CDR3: CASSSEYPLHF
J: TRBJ2-1; V: TRBV27; size: medium-sized; D: TRBD2; length: 14; DNA: TGTGCCAGCAGTCTCAGCGGGGGGTACAATGAGCAGTTCTTC; CDR3: CASSLSGGYNEQFF
J: TRBJ2-1; V: TRBV6-5; size: -; D: -; length: 18; DNA: TGTGCCAGCAGTTACTTGGTAACGTCCGGGGCCAGGTCCTATGAGCAGTTCTTC; CDR3: CASSYLVTSGARSYEQFF
J: TRBJ1-2; V: TRBV10-3; size: many; D: TRBD1; length: 14; DNA: TGTGCCATCAGGACGACAGGGGGTGGAAGCGGCTACACCTTC; CDR3: CAIRTTGGGSGYTF
J: TRBJ1-3; V: TRBV29-1; size: -; D: -; length: 9; DNA: TGCAGCGCTCACCACACCATATATTTT; CDR3: CSAHHTIYF
J: TRBJ1-2; V: TRBV3-1; size: medium-sized; D: TRBD1; length: 13; DNA: TGTGCCAGCAGTGACAGGGGAGAGAATGGCTACACCTTC; CDR3: CASSDRGENGYTF
J: TRBJ1-3; V: TRBV6-2/TRBV6-3; size: once; D: -; length: 15; DNA: TGTGCCAGCGGAACTCAGAGGCAACTTGGAGACACCATATATTTT; CDR3: CASGTQRQLGDTIYF
J: TRBJ2-1; V: TRBV2; size: -; D: TRBD2; length: 17; DNA: TGTGCCAGAAGTGAAGTCGGGAGGGTTATTTCCTACAATGAGCAGTTCTTC; CDR3: CARSEVGRVISYNEQFF
J: TRBJ1-2; V: TRBV7-9; size: -; D: TRBD1; length: 16; DNA: TGTGCCAGCATCAGCCCGGGACAGAGAATCGACTATGCCTACACCTTC; CDR3: CASISPGQRIDYAYTF
J: TRBJ2-1; V: TRBV5-1; size: medium-sized; D: TRBD1; length: 13; DNA: TGCGCCAGCAGCTCGGACAGGATAAATGAGCAGTTCTTC; CDR3: CASSSDRINEQFF